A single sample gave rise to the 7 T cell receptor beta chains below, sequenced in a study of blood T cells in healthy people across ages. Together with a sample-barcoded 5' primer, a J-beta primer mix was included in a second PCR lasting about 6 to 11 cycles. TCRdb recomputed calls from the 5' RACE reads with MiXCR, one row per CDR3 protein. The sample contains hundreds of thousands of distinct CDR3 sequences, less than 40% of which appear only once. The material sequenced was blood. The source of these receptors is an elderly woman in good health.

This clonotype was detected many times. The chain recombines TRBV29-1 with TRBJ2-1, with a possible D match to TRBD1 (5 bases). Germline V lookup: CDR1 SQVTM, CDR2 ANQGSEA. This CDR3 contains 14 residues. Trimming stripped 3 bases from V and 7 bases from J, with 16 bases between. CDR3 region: CSVDRGEIRNEQFF. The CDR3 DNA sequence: TGCAGCGTTGATAGGGGCGAAATTAGAAATGAGCAGTTCTTC.

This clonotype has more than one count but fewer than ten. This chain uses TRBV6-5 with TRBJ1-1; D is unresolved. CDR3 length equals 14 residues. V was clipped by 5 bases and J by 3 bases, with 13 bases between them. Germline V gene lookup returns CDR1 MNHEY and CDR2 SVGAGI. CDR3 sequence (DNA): TGTGCCAGCAGTGGAGGACGAAGTGACACTGAAGCTTTCTTT. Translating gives CASSGGRSDTEAFF.

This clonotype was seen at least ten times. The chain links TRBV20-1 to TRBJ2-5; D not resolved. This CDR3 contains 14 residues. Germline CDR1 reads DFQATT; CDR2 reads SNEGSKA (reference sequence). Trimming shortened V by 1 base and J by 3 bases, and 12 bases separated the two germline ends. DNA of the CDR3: TGCAGTGCTAGAGGATACGGGTGGGAAGAGACCCAGTACTTC. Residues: CSARGYGWEETQYF.

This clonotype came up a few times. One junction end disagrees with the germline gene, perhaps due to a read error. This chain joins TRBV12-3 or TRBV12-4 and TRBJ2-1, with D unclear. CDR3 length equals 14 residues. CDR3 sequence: CASSLQSSYNEQFF. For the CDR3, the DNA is TGTGCCAGCAGTTTGCAGAGCTCCTACAATGAGCAATTCTTC.

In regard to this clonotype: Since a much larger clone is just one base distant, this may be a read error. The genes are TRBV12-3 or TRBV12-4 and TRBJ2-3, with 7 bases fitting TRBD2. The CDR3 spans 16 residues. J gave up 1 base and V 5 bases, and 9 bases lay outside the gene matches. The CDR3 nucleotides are TGTGCCAGCAGTAGCGGGAATAGAGGAGGCACAGATACGCAGTATTTT. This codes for CASSSGNRGGTDTQYF.

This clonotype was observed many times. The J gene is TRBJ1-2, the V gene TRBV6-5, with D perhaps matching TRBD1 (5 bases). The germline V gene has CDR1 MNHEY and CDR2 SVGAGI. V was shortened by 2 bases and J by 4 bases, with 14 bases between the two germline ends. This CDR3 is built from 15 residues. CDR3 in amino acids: CASSYNPGRGYGYTF. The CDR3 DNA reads TGTGCCAGCAGTTACAACCCGGGGCGGGGCTATGGCTACACCTTC.

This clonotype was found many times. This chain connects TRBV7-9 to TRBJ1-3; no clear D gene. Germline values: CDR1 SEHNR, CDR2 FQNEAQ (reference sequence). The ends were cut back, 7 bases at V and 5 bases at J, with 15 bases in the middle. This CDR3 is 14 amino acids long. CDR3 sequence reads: CASIVEVPRNTIYF. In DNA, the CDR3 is TGTGCCAGCATCGTGGAGGTCCCGCGAAACACCATATATTTT.